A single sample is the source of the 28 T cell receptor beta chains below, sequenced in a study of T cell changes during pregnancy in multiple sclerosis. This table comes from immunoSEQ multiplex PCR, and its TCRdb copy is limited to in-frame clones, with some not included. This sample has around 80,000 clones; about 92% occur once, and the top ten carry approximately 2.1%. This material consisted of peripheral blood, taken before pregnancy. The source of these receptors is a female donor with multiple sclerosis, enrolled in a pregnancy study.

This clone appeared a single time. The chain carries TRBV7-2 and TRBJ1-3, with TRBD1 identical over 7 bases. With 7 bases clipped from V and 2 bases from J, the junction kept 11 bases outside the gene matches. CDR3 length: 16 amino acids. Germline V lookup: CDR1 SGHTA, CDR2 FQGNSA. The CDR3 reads CASNEGRGRTGNTIYF. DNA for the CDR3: TGTGCCAGCAACGAGGGCAGGGGGAGGACTGGAAACACCATATATTTT.

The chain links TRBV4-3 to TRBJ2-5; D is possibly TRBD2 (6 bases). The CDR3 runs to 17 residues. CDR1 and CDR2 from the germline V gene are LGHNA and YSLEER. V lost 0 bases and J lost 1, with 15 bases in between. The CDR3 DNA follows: TGCGCCAGCAGCCAAGAAGGAAGGGGAGGTCTCCAAGAGACCCAGTACTTC. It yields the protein CASSQEGRGGLQETQYF.

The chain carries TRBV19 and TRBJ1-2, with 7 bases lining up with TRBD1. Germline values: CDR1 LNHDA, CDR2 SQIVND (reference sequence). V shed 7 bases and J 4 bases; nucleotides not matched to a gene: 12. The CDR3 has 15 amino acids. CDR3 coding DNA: TGTGCCAGTACCGTCGACAGGGCGGAAACCTATGGCTACACCTTC. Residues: CASTVDRAETYGYTF.

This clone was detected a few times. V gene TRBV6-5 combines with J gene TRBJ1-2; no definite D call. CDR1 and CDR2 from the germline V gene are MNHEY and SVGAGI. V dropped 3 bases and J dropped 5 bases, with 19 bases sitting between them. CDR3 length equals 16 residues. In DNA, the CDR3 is TGTGCCAGCAGTTATAGGCCGAAGCTGGGGAGGTATGGCTACACCTTC. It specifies CASSYRPKLGRYGYTF.

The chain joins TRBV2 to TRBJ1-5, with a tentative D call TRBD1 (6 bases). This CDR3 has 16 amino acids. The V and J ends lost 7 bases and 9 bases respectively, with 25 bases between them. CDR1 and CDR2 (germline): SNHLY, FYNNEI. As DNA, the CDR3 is TGTGCCAGCACCATGACCCGGGACACACCCTTGAGGCCCCAGCATTTT. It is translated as CASTMTRDTPLRPQHF.

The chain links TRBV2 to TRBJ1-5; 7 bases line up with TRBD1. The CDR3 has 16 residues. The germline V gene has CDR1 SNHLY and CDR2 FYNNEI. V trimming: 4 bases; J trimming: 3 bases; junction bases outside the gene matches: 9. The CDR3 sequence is CASSVEQGRSNQPQHF. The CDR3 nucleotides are TGTGCCAGCAGTGTGGAACAGGGGCGTTCCAATCAGCCCCAGCATTTT.

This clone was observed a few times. The CDR3 reads CAISEPETGHNSPLHF. CDR3 sequence (DNA): TGTGCCATCAGTGAGCCCGAGACAGGTCATAATTCACCCCTCCACTTT. The chain links TRBV10-3 to TRBJ1-6; D is possibly TRBD1 (6 bases). Per germline, CDR1 ENHRY and CDR2 SYGVKD. The length of the CDR3 is 16 residues. V lost 2 bases and J lost 5, with 13 bases in between.

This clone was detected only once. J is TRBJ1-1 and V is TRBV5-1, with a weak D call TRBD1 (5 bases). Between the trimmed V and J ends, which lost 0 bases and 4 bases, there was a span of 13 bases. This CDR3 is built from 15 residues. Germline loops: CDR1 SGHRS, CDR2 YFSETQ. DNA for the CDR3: TGCGCCAGCAGCTTGGACTGGCGGGGGGGCACTGAAGCTTTCTTT. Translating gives CASSLDWRGGTEAFF.

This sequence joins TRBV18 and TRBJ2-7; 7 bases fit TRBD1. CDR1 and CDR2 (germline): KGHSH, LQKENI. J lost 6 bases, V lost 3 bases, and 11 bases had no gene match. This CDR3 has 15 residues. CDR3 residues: CASSPATGMIGEQYF. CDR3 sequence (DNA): TGTGCCAGCTCACCGGCGACAGGGATGATAGGCGAGCAGTACTTC.

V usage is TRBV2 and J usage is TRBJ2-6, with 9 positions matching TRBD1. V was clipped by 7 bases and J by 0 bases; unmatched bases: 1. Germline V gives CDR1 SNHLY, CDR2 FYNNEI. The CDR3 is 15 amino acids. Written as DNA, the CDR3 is TGTGCCAGCAAGACAGGGGGCTCTGGGGCCAACGTCCTGACTTTC. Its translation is CASKTGGSGANVLTF.

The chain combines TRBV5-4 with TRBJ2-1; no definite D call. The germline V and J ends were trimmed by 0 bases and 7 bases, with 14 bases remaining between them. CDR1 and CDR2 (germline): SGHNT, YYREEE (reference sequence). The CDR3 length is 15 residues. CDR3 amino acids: CASSLDPGFRNEQFF. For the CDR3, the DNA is TGTGCCAGCAGCTTGGATCCAGGATTTCGGAATGAGCAGTTCTTC.

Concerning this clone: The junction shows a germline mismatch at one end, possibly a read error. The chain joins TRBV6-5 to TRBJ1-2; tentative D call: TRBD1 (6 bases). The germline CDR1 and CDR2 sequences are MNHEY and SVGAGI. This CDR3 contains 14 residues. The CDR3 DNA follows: TGTGCCGGCAGCCGACAGGCCGAGCGCTATGGCTACACCTTC. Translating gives CAGSRQAERYGYTF.

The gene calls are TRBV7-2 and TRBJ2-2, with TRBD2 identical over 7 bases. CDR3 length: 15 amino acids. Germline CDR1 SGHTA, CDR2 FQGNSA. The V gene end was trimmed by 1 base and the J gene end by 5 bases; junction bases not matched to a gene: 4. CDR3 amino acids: CASSLEAGRTGELFF. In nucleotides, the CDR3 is TGTGCCAGCAGCTTAGAAGCGGGACGGACCGGGGAGCTGTTTTTT.

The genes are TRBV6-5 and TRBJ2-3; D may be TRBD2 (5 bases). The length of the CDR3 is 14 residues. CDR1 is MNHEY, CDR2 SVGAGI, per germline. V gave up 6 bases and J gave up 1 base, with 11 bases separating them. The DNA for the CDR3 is TGTGCCAGCAGGCTGATTAGCGGCACAGATACGCAGTATTTT. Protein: CASRLISGTDTQYF.

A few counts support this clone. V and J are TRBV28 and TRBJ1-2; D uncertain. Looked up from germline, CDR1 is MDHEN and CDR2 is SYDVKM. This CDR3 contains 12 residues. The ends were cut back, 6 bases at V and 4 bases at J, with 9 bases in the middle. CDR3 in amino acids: CASRTSVYGYTF. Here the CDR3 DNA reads TGTGCCAGCAGGACTTCAGTCTATGGCTACACCTTC.

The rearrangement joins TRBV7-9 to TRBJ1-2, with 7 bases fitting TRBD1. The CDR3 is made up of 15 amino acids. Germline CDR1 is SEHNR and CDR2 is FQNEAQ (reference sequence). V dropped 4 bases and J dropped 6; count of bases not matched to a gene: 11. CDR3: CASSSATGVRDGYTF. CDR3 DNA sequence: TGTGCCAGCAGCTCAGCCACAGGGGTTAGAGATGGCTACACCTTC.

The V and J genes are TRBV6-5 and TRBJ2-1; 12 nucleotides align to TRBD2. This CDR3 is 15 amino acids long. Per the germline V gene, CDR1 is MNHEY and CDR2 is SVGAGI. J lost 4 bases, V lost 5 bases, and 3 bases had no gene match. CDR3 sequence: CASSPGTSGYNEQFF. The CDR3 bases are TGTGCCAGCAGTCCCGGGACTAGCGGGTACAATGAGCAGTTCTTC.

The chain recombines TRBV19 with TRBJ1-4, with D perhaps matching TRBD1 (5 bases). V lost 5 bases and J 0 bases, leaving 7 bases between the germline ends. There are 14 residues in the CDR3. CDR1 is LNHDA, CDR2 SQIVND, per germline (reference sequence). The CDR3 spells CASSATATNEKLFF. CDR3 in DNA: TGTGCCAGTAGTGCGACAGCAACTAATGAAAAACTGTTTTTT.

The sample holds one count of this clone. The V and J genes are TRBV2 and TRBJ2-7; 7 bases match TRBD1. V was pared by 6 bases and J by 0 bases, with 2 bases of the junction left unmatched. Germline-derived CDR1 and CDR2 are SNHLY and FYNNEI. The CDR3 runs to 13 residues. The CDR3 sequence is CASSRDSSYEQYF. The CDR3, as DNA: TGTGCCAGCAGCCGGGACAGCTCCTACGAGCAGTACTTC.

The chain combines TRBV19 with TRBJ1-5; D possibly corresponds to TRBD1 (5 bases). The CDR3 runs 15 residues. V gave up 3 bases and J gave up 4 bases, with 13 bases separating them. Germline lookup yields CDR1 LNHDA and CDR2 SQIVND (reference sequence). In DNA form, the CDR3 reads TGTGCCAGTAGTATCCACCAGGGATCTAATCAGCCCCAGCATTTT. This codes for CASSIHQGSNQPQHF.

The CDR3 region is CAGGYGYTF. DNA of the CDR3: TGTGCCGGAGGTTATGGCTACACCTTC. V is TRBV7-9 and J is TRBJ1-2; D is unresolved. Germline loops: CDR1 SEHNR, CDR2 FQNEAQ (reference sequence). V lost 11 bases to trimming and J lost 5 bases, with 6 bases between them. The CDR3 spans 9 residues.

The CDR3 DNA reads TGTGCCAGCAGTCAACGTGAGGGGGAGGAAAAACTGTTTTTT. This gives the protein CASSQREGEEKLFF. This chain connects TRBV2 to TRBJ1-4; D perhaps matches TRBD1 (6 bases). Trimming shortened V by 5 bases and J by 8 bases, and 15 bases separated the two germline ends. The length of the CDR3 is 14 residues. Germline values: CDR1 SNHLY, CDR2 FYNNEI. The full variable domain, completed using reference TRBV2 and TRBJ1-4, is EPEVTQTPSHQVTQMGQEVILRCVPISNHLYFYWYRQILGQKVEFLVSFYNNEISEKSEIFDDQFSVERPDGSNFTLKIRSTKLEDSAMYFCASSQREGEEKLFFGSGTQLSVL.

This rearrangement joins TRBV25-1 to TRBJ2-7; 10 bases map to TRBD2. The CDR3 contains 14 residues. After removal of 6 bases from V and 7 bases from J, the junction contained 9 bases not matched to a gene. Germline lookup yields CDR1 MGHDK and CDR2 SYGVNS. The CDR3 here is CASREREGLGEQYF. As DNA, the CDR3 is TGTGCCAGCAGGGAGCGGGAGGGCCTTGGAGAGCAGTACTTC.

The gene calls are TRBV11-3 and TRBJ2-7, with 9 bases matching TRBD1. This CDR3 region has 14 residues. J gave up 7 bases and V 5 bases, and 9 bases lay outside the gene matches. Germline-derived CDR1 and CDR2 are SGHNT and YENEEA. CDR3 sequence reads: CASSPWTGEGEQYF. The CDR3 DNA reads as TGTGCCAGCAGCCCATGGACAGGGGAGGGGGAGCAGTACTTC.

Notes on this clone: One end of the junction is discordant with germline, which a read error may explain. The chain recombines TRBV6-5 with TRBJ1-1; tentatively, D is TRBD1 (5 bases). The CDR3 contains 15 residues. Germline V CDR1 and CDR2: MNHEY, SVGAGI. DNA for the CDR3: TGTGCCAACAGTCAAATAGGACACTTAAACACTGAAGCTTTCTTT. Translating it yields CANSQIGHLNTEAFF.

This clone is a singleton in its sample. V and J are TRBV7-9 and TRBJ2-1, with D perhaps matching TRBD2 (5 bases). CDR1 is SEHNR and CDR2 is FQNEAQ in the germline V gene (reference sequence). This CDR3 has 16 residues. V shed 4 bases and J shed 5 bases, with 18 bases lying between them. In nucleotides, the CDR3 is TGTGCCAGCAGCTCCCGGACTGGACTTTTGAACAATGAGCAGTTCTTC. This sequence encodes CASSSRTGLLNNEQFF.

CDR3 nucleotide sequence: TGCGCCAGCAGCTACAGGACAGGGAGTCAAGAGACCCAGTACTTC. Its translation is CASSYRTGSQETQYF. This sequence joins TRBV5-1 and TRBJ2-5, with TRBD1 matching over 8 bases. Germline CDR1 is SGHRS and CDR2 is YFSETQ. Trimming at V came to 3 bases and at J to 2 bases, leaving 6 bases not matched to a gene. This CDR3 spans 15 amino acids. The full variable domain, completed using reference TRBV5-1 and TRBJ2-5, is KAGVTQTPRYLIKTRGQQVTLSCSPISGHRSVSWYQQTPGQGLQFLFEYFSETQRNKGNFPGRFSGRQFSNSRSEMNVSTLELGDSALYLCASSYRTGSQETQYFGPGTRLLVL.

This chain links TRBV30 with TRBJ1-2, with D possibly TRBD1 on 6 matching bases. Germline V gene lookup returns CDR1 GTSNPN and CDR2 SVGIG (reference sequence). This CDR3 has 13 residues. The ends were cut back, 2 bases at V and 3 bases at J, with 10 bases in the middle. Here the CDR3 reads CAWSRTAYYGYTF. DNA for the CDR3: TGTGCCTGGAGTAGGACAGCTTACTATGGCTACACCTTC.